The rows below give T cell receptor beta chains drawn from one sample of a study of cytomegalovirus exposure and HLA in healthy donors. TCRdb's table, derived via immunoSEQ multiplex PCR, lists solely in-frame clones and lacks some. The repertoire holds approximately 88,000 clones, with 70% to 90% as singletons. The specimen sequenced was PBMCs. Receptors originate from a man aged 18 to 29 in good health and CMV-seronegative. Both conserved end residues are part of each CDR3.

V gene,CDR3 protein
TRBV27,CASSSYGTGAYEQYF
TRBV19,CASSIGAGSEKLFF
TRBV6-1,CASSERDSQSSNYGYTF
TRBV18,CASSPKTGGTEAFF
TRBV7-8,CASSSGQGKGGGYTF
TRBV14,CASSQLGGRQETQYF
TRBV5-6,CASSSGTVSYEQYF
TRBV5-1,CASSLQGNTEAFF
TRBV7-6,CASSLATGGGGYTF
TRBV18,CASSPGGGNYGYTF
TRBV11-3,CASSHSGTTGTDTQYF
TRBV6-1,CASSDRPGERGYTF
TRBV5-6,CASPRTGSPEAFF
TRBV6-5,CASSYSNRGRDGYTF
TRBV7-9,CASSLLVNTEAFF
TRBV27,CASSHGPFYEQYF
TRBV6-5,CASSRSGQVGEKLFF
TRBV19,CASSMFGQIYSNQPQHF
TRBV27,CASRTRDRGDFGYTF
TRBV10-3,CAIRTGEGDEQFF
TRBV19,CASSIGGGQGDTEAFF
TRBV28,CASSIKGLPVSGNTIYF
TRBV9,CASSSRRVGYNEQFF
TRBV2,CASRGPQNTEAFF
TRBV10-2,CASSERGDQPQHF
TRBV10-3,CAIRPGVATNEKLFF
TRBV18,CASSPKAPTGGELFF
TRBV27,CASSFLQRGTDTQYF
TRBV6-4,CASSDTRAGEQFF
TRBV5-1,CASSLAPGQNTGELFF
TRBV30,CAWRDRNYEQYF
TRBV4-1,CASSQPTARDSNSPLHF
TRBV7-9,CASSLPDRGGYTF
TRBV2,CASSDTGTDTQYF
TRBV4-2,CASSPGWGGTDTQYF
TRBV5-1,CASSFLGQDDEQYF
TRBV6-1,CASSEVIAGGRSEQFF
TRBV10-1,CASSAGGGAGETQYF
TRBV7-9,CASSRSPGQGLGGKYF
TRBV10-3,CAIRPPGGGNNEQFF
TRBV15,CATSRVARDIQETQYF
TRBV10-3,CAIRRTGDMNTEAFF
TRBV7-2,CASSLAGAGDTQYF
TRBV2,CASRGGRRYEKLFF
TRBV10-3,CAISVELLNTQYF
TRBV19,CASSSRGNQPQHF
TRBV7-8,CASSSNDYRGRDQPQHF
TRBV5-6,CASSFLLAKRDTQYF
TRBV9,CASSGGGTNTGELFF
TRBV9,CASSVGGETQYF
TRBV7-8,CASSTGTSGNEQFF
TRBV5-1,CASRESTGSTEAFF